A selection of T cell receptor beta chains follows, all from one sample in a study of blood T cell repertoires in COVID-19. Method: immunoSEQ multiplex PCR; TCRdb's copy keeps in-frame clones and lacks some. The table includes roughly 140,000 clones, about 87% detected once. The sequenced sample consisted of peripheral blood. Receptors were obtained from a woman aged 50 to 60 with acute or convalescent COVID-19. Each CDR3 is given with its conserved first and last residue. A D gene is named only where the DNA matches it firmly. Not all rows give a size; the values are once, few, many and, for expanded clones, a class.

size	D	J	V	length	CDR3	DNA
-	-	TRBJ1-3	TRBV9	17	CASSARGGESSGNTIYF	TGTGCCAGCAGCGCTCGTGGGGGCGAGAGCTCTGGAAACACCATATATTTT
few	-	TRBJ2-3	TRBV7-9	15	CASSLGIGLGDTQYF	TGTGCCAGCAGCTTAGGGATCGGGTTGGGAGATACGCAGTATTTT
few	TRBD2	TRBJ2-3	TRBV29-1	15	CSVEDIAGSTDTQYF	TGCAGCGTTGAAGATATAGCGGGAAGCACAGATACGCAGTATTTT
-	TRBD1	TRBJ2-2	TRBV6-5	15	CASRDRGLDTGELFF	TGTGCCAGCAGGGACAGGGGGCTGGACACCGGGGAGCTGTTTTTT
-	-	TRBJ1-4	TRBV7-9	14	CASSLVAGEEKLFF	TGTGCCAGCAGCTTAGTTGCTGGGGAGGAAAAACTGTTTTTT
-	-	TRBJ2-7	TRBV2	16	CASSNPGQINSYEQYF	TGTGCCAGCAGCAATCCGGGACAAATAAATTCCTACGAGCAGTACTTC
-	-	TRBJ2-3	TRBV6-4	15	CASSDAGMGTDTQYF	TGTGCCAGCAGTGATGCGGGGATGGGCACAGATACGCAGTATTTT
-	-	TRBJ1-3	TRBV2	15	CASSGRQLSGNTIYF	TGTGCCAGCAGTGGTCGACAGCTCTCTGGAAACACCATATATTTT
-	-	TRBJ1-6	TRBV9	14	CASSGVTENSPLHF	TGTGCCAGCAGCGGGGTGACAGAGAATTCACCCCTCCACTTT
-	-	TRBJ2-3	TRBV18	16	CASSPPPSTSTDTQYF	TGTGCCAGCTCACCACCCCCATCTACTAGCACAGATACGCAGTATTTT
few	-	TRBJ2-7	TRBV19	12	CATRSNSYEQYF	TGTGCCACCCGGTCCAACTCCTACGAGCAGTACTTC
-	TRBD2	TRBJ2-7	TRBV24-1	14	CATSDSGRSDEQYF	TGTGCCACCAGTGATAGCGGGAGGAGCGACGAGCAGTACTTC
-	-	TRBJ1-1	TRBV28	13	CASSPGTGVRAFF	TGTGCCAGCAGTCCCGGGACGGGGGTGAGGGCTTTCTTT
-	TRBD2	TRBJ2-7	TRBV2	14	CASSGLAGVGEQYF	TGTGCCAGCAGTGGGTTAGCGGGAGTTGGGGAGCAGTACTTC
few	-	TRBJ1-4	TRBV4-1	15	CASSQDGHSNEKLFF	TGCGCCAGCAGCCAAGACGGTCACTCTAATGAAAAACTGTTTTTT
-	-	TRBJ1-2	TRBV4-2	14	CASSQGRGRGGYTF	TGTGCCAGCAGCCAAGGACGGGGGAGGGGTGGCTACACCTTC
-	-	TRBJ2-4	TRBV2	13	CATGASPRDIQYF	TGTGCCACAGGGGCCTCTCCCCGGGACATTCAGTACTTC
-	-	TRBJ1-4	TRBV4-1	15	CASSHGGLANEKLFF	TGCGCCAGCAGCCATGGGGGGTTGGCTAATGAAAAACTGTTTTTT
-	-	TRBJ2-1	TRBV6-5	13	CASSPPAGGEQFF	TGTGCCAGCAGCCCCCCGGCGGGCGGTGAGCAGTTCTTC
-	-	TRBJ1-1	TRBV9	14	CASTLGGGNTEAFF	TGTGCCAGCACCTTAGGGGGGGGAAACACTGAAGCTTTCTTT
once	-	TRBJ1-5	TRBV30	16	CAWSQGTTASNQPQHF	TGTGCCTGGAGTCAAGGGACAACCGCCAGCAATCAGCCCCAGCATTTT
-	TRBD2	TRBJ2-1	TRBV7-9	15	CASSVSGRSYNEQFF	TGTGCCAGCAGCGTGAGCGGGAGATCCTACAATGAGCAGTTCTTC
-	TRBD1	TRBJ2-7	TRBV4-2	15	CASSQDPQGAYEQYF	TGTGCCAGCAGCCAAGATCCCCAGGGGGCTTACGAGCAGTACTTC
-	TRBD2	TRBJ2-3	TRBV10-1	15	CASSERTGGPSTQYF	TGCGCCAGCAGTGAAAGGACGGGAGGGCCGAGTACGCAGTATTTT
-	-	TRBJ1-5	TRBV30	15	CAWSLNFGVNQPQHF	TGTGCCTGGAGCCTAAATTTCGGGGTGAATCAGCCCCAGCATTTT
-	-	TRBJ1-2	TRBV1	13	CTSSQVQGNGYTF	TGCACCAGCAGCCAAGTACAGGGGAATGGCTACACCTTC
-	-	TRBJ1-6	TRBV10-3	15	CAISVGTGSGSPLHF	TGTGCCATCAGTGTAGGAACAGGCTCGGGTTCACCCCTCCACTTT
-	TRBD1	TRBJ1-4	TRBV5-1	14	CASSLGTGNEKLFF	TGCGCCAGCAGCCTAGGGACAGGAAATGAAAAACTGTTTTTT
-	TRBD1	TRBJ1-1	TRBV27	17	CASSPSGQHRMNTEAFF	TGTGCCAGCAGTCCTTCGGGACAGCACAGAATGAACACTGAAGCTTTCTTT
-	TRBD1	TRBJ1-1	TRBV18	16	CASSPRLNRGDTEAFF	TGTGCCAGCTCACCACGATTGAACAGGGGCGACACTGAAGCTTTCTTT
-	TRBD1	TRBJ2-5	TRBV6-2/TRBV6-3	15	CASSRRDRVLETQYF	TGTGCCAGCAGTCGACGGGACAGGGTTTTGGAGACCCAGTACTTC
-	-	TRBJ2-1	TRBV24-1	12	CATSSTSNEQFF	TGTGCCACCAGTTCAACTAGCAATGAGCAGTTCTTC
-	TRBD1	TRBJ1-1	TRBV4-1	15	CASSQGTGGGTEAFF	TGCGCCAGCAGCCAAGGGACAGGGGGTGGAACTGAAGCTTTCTTT
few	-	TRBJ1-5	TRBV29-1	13	CSVAAGGDQPQHF	TGCAGCGTTGCGGCGGGGGGGGATCAGCCCCAGCATTTT
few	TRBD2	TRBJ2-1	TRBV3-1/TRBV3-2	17	CASSQGASGAAYNEQFF	TGTGCCAGCAGCCAAGGGGCTAGCGGGGCGGCCTACAATGAGCAGTTCTTC
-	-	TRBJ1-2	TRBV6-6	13	CASKGERNYGYTF	TGTGCCAGCAAGGGGGAACGGAACTATGGCTACACCTTC
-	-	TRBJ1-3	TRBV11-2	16	CASSWGHGVSGNTIYF	TGTGCCAGCAGCTGGGGGCATGGAGTCTCTGGAAACACCATATATTTT
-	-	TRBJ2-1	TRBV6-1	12	CASSETGNEQFF	TGTGCCAGCAGTGAAACAGGTAATGAGCAGTTCTTC
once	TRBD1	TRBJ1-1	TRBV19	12	CASSVIQGAAFF	TGTGCCAGTAGTGTAATACAGGGGGCGGCTTTCTTT
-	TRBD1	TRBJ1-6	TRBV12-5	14	CASAVDRGNSPLHF	TGTGCTAGTGCCGTGGACAGGGGTAATTCACCCCTCCACTTT
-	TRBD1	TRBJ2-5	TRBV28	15	CASSLRQGPGETQYF	TGTGCCAGCAGTTTAAGACAGGGACCCGGGGAGACCCAGTACTTC